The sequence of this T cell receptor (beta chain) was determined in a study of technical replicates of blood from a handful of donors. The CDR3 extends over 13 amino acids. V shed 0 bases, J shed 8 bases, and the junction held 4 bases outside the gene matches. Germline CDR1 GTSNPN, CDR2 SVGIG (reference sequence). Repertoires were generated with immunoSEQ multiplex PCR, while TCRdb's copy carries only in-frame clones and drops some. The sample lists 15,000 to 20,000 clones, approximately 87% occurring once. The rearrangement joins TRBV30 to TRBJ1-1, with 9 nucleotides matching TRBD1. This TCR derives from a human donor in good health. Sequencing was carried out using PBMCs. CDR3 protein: CAWSVNRGREAFF. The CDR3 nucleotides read TGTGCCTGGAGTGTAAACAGGGGGCGGGAAGCTTTCTTT. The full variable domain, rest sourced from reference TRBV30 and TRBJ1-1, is SQTIHQWPATLVQPVGSPLSLECTVEGTSNPNLYWYRQAAGRGLQLLFYSVGIGQISSEVPQNLSASRPQDRQFILSSKKLLLSDSGFYLCAWSVNRGREAFFGQGTRLTVV.